The 27 T cell receptor beta chains given below trace back to one sample, sequenced in a study of liver allograft versus peripheral blood T cells. For the study at large: The study compared liver allograft T cell receptor repertoires against peripheral blood repertoires of liver transplant recipients.

TCRdb analysed the reads with MiXCR anew, one entry per CDR3 protein. This table holds roughly 10,000 distinct CDR3 sequences, approximately 17% found once. The receptors were sampled from a human patient who had a liver transplant. Some T cells may arise from the graft donor.

By share of the sample, this clonotype is medium-sized. This chain joins TRBV15 and TRBJ1-1, with a weak D call TRBD1 (5 bases). CDR3 length: 14 amino acids. V was pared by 3 bases and J by 3 bases, with 11 bases between. Germline CDR1 reads LNHNV; CDR2 reads YYDKDF (reference sequence). The CDR3 here is CATSSSGRDTEAFF. The CDR3, as DNA: TGTGCCACCAGCAGTTCTGGCAGGGACACTGAAGCTTTCTTT.

The genes are TRBV19 and TRBJ1-4; a possible D gene is TRBD1 (5 bases). V was clipped by 10 bases and J by 0 bases, with 12 bases between them. This CDR3 spans 14 amino acids. Germline assignment: CDR1 LNHDA and CDR2 SQIVND (reference sequence). The CDR3 protein is CATSGGATNEKLFF. CDR3 nucleotides: TGTGCCACCTCGGGGGGAGCAACTAATGAAAAACTGTTTTTT.

This clonotype ranks as medium-sized. This chain uses TRBV6-1 with TRBJ1-2; no definite D call. V dropped 1 base and J dropped 4 bases, with 10 bases sitting between them. Germline loops: CDR1 MNHNS, CDR2 SASEGT. The CDR3 has 14 amino acids. For the CDR3, the DNA is TGTGCCAGCAGTGAAGGGGCCACCCCCTATGGCTACACCTTC. This sequence encodes CASSEGATPYGYTF.

By share of the sample, this clonotype is medium-sized. The rearrangement links TRBV6-5 to TRBJ1-5, with 7 bases lining up with TRBD1. The junction had 8 bases not matched to a gene; V was cut back by 6 bases and J by 0 bases. The CDR3 is 16 amino acids. Looked up from germline, CDR1 is MNHEY and CDR2 is SVGAGI. The CDR3 protein is CASSSRQGGSNQPQHF. In DNA form, the CDR3 reads TGTGCCAGCAGCTCAAGACAGGGCGGTAGCAATCAGCCCCAGCATTTT.

Sample share makes this clonotype medium-sized. The V call is TRBV18, the J call TRBJ1-5, with D possibly matching TRBD1 (5 bases). CDR1 KGHSH and CDR2 LQKENI come from the germline V gene. This CDR3 comprises 16 residues. With 2 bases removed from V and 0 bases from J, the gap between germline ends came to 11 bases. CDR3 sequence: CASSPTQGNSNQPQHF. The CDR3 DNA reads as TGTGCCAGCTCACCAACGCAGGGAAATAGCAATCAGCCCCAGCATTTT.

By share of the sample, this clonotype is medium-sized (0.01 to 0.1%). The CDR3 region has the DNA TGTGCCAGCAGCCTTCAGACGAACACTGAAGCTTTCTTT. Translated, it gives CASSLQTNTEAFF. V is TRBV7-2 and J is TRBJ1-1; D uncertain. CDR1 and CDR2 from the germline V gene are SGHTA and FQGNSA. The CDR3 runs 13 residues. V was clipped by 5 bases and J by 1 base, with 8 bases between them.

This chain connects TRBV6-5 to TRBJ1-2; 12 bases align to TRBD1. From germline, CDR1 is MNHEY and CDR2 SVGAGI. J gave up 7 bases and V 2 bases, and 11 bases lay outside the gene matches. The CDR3 covers 17 residues. The CDR3 loop is CASSYAAGTGGAGGYTF. In DNA, the CDR3 is TGTGCCAGCAGTTACGCCGCCGGGACAGGGGGCGCTGGTGGCTACACCTTC.

By share of the sample, this clonotype is medium-sized (0.01 to 0.1%). The genes are TRBV15 and TRBJ2-7; 10 bases match TRBD1. V gave up 3 bases and J gave up 5 bases; unmatched junction bases: 7. Germline CDR1 LNHNV, CDR2 YYDKDF (reference sequence). The CDR3 has 15 amino acids. CDR3: CATSSSGQGWDEQYF. CDR3 in DNA: TGTGCCACCAGCAGTTCGGGACAGGGGTGGGACGAGCAGTACTTC.

The V gene is TRBV25-1, the J gene TRBJ1-2; TRBD1 matches 8 bases. Germline values: CDR1 MGHDK, CDR2 SYGVNS. The length of the CDR3 is 12 residues. V trimming: 3 bases; J trimming: 8 bases; junction bases outside the gene matches: 2. The CDR3, as DNA: TGTGCCAGCAGTGATCCAGGGGGCGGCTACACCTTC. Translation: CASSDPGGGYTF.

By frequency in the sample, this clonotype is medium-sized (0.01 to 0.1%). The V and J genes are TRBV9 and TRBJ1-6; a possible D gene is TRBD1 (6 bases). Trimming shortened V by 0 bases and J by 6 bases, and 10 bases separated the two germline ends. CDR1 is SGDLS, CDR2 YYNGEE, per germline. The CDR3 sequence is 15 residues long. The CDR3 DNA reads TGTGCCAGCAGCGTAGCTCAGGGGAGTAATTCACCCCTCCACTTT. It is translated as CASSVAQGSNSPLHF.

This chain links TRBV24-1 with TRBJ2-2; D gene ambiguous. Germline V gives CDR1 KGHDR, CDR2 SFDVKD. The CDR3 runs 12 residues. Trimming pared 4 bases from V and 6 bases from J, leaving 5 bases between. CDR3 DNA sequence: TGTGCCACCAGTGAAAGGGCCGGGGAGCTGTTTTTT. It yields the protein CATSERAGELFF.

This clonotype was recorded at least ten times. The chain carries TRBV27 and TRBJ1-6; possibly TRBD1 for D (5 bases). The germline CDR1 and CDR2 sequences are MNHEY and SMNVEV (reference sequence). V was cut by 2 bases and J by 0 bases, with 17 bases left in between. The CDR3 extends over 19 amino acids. The CDR3: CASSLRGSRLSSYNSPLHF. The CDR3 DNA reads TGTGCCAGCAGTTTAAGGGGTTCGCGACTGAGCTCCTATAATTCACCCCTCCACTTT.

By sample fraction, this clonotype is medium-sized. The chain has TRBV13 and TRBJ2-7, with a tentative D call TRBD1 (6 bases). CDR1 and CDR2 from the germline V gene are PRHDT and FYEKMQ (reference sequence). Trimming cost V 0 bases and J 4 bases, with 13 bases left between them. The CDR3 totals 15 residues. CDR3 in DNA: TGTGCCAGCAGCTTAGGCCAAGGCAGGGGTTACGAGCAGTACTTC. It specifies CASSLGQGRGYEQYF.

This clonotype qualifies as medium-sized. This chain joins TRBV6-1 and TRBJ1-1; 9 positions match TRBD1. Per the germline V gene, CDR1 is MNHNS and CDR2 is SASEGT. Trimming took 6 bases from V and 4 from J; bases not matched to a gene: 3. This CDR3 is 13 amino acids long. CDR3 nucleotide sequence: TGTGCCAGCAGGAAACAGGGGGCCACTGAAGCTTTCTTT. Translated: CASRKQGATEAFF.

V gene TRBV10-3 combines with J gene TRBJ2-1; D not certain. Trimming left V 3 bases short and J 4 bases short, with 10 bases between. The CDR3 has 14 residues. CDR1 and CDR2 (germline): ENHRY, SYGVKD. CDR3 bases: TGTGCCATCAGTGAAGAGACACGGTACAATGAGCAGTTCTTC. Amino acid sequence: CAISEETRYNEQFF.

This clonotype was seen many times. The V call is TRBV27, the J call TRBJ1-3, with 7 bases fitting TRBD1. Germline trimming cut 3 bases from V and 13 bases from J; bases unmatched to any gene: 9. This CDR3 spans 13 amino acids. Per germline, CDR1 MNHEY and CDR2 SMNVEV (reference sequence). The CDR3 region is CASSFSTGSHIYF. The CDR3 DNA follows: TGTGCCAGCAGTTTTTCGACAGGGTCTCATATATATTTT.

This clonotype has just a few counts. This chain uses TRBV20-1 with TRBJ1-2; D not resolved. CDR1 DFQATT and CDR2 SNEGSKA come from the germline V gene (reference sequence). There are 14 residues in the CDR3. The germline V and J ends were trimmed by 3 bases and 2 bases, with 13 bases remaining between them. The CDR3 region is CSARRGDVNYGYTF. CDR3 sequence (DNA): TGCAGTGCTAGGCGGGGAGATGTCAACTATGGCTACACCTTC.

The sample holds many counts of this clonotype. The chain carries TRBV18 and TRBJ1-3, with D unresolved. Germline values: CDR1 KGHSH, CDR2 LQKENI. The V end was cut by 4 bases, the J end by 4 bases, with 20 bases between. CDR3 length: 17 amino acids. CDR3 sequence: CASSQSAVEASGNTIYF. DNA for the CDR3: TGTGCCAGCTCACAGTCGGCCGTTGAAGCGTCAGGAAACACCATATATTTT.

In this sample, this clonotype turned up many times. The chain uses TRBV19 and TRBJ1-1, with D perhaps matching TRBD1 (5 bases). The length of the CDR3 is 14 residues. Germline V lookup: CDR1 LNHDA, CDR2 SQIVND (reference sequence). V lost 6 bases and J lost 3, with 14 bases in between. CDR3 sequence (DNA): TGTGCCAGTAGGATGAGGGGCGCGGACACTGAAGCTTTCTTT. Its protein product is CASRMRGADTEAFF.

The J gene is TRBJ1-5, the V gene TRBV19; D unresolved. CDR1 and CDR2 from the germline V gene are LNHDA and SQIVND (reference sequence). This CDR3 is 16 amino acids long. The germline V and J ends were trimmed by 1 base and 6 bases, with 16 bases remaining between them. CDR3 DNA: TGTGCCAGTAGTATAGGGCAGGCAGGCCTGGGTCAGCCCCAGCATTTT. This codes for CASSIGQAGLGQPQHF.

This clonotype was seen repeatedly, ten times or more. This chain uses TRBV7-9 with TRBJ1-2; the D gene is possibly TRBD1 (6 bases). Deletions cut 5 bases from V and 8 bases from J, with 15 bases between. From germline, CDR1 is SEHNR and CDR2 FQNEAQ (reference sequence). There are 13 residues in the CDR3. CDR3 coding DNA: TGTGCCAGCAGCCCCTGGACAGAAGGAGGCTACACCTTC. Translated: CASSPWTEGGYTF. Variable domain in full (rest from reference TRBV7-9 and TRBJ1-2): DTGVSQNPRHKITKRGQNVTFRCDPISEHNRLYWYRQTLGQGPEFLTYFQNEAQLEKSRLLSDRFSAERPKGSFSTLEIQRTEQGDSAMYLCASSPWTEGGYTFGSGTRLTVV.

By sample share, this clonotype is medium-sized. The chain carries TRBV6-5 and TRBJ1-3; D remains ambiguous. CDR3 length: 16 residues. CDR1 and CDR2 (germline): MNHEY, SVGAGI. Trimming cost V 6 bases and J 0 bases, with 15 bases left between them. Here the CDR3 reads CASRRTVEISGNTIYF. CDR3 bases: TGTGCCAGCAGACGGACCGTCGAGATCTCTGGAAACACCATATATTTT.

This clonotype has more than one count but fewer than ten. The chain is built from TRBV5-4 and TRBJ1-2, with 8 bases that match TRBD1. Germline V CDR1 and CDR2: SGHNT, YYREEE (reference sequence). The CDR3 has 13 amino acids. V shed 3 bases, J shed 5 bases, and the junction held 3 bases outside the gene matches. The CDR3 sequence is CASSYDRGYGYTF. CDR3 DNA sequence: TGTGCCAGCAGCTACGACAGGGGATATGGCTACACCTTC.

This chain uses TRBV7-9 with TRBJ1-2; the match to TRBD1 covers 10 bases. Germline V gene sequence: CDR1 SEHNR, CDR2 FQNEAQ (reference sequence). With V trimmed by 5 bases and J by 8 bases, 8 bases remained unmatched. The CDR3 is 14 amino acids. In nucleotides, the CDR3 is TGTGCCAGCAGCCCGGGACAGGGGTTTGGCGGCTACACCTTC. This gives the protein CASSPGQGFGGYTF.

The chain uses TRBV30 and TRBJ1-5; the match to TRBD1 covers 7 bases. Germline-derived CDR1 and CDR2 are GTSNPN and SVGIG (reference sequence). V lost 3 bases and J lost 5; bases outside the gene matches: 10. The CDR3 has 15 residues. The CDR3, as DNA: TGTGCCTGGAGGGCCCCGGACAGGCGGGATCAGCCCCAGCATTTT. Translating it yields CAWRAPDRRDQPQHF.

By sample share, this clonotype is medium-sized. The V and J genes are TRBV6-5 and TRBJ1-1; D is unclear. Germline CDR1 and CDR2: MNHEY and SVGAGI. With 5 bases removed from V and 7 bases from J, the gap between germline ends came to 14 bases. The CDR3 totals 13 residues. In DNA, the CDR3 is TGTGCCAGCAGTACAAGACCGTTAAATGAAGCTTTCTTT. This sequence encodes CASSTRPLNEAFF.

The chain couples TRBV7-2 to TRBJ1-1; D is unresolved. The CDR3 loop spans 12 amino acids. V lost 2 bases to trimming and J lost 5 bases, with 6 bases between them. Germline values: CDR1 SGHTA, CDR2 FQGNSA. CDR3 residues: CASSLSRTEAFF. The CDR3 nucleotides read TGTGCCAGCAGCTTAAGTAGGACTGAAGCTTTCTTT.